This T cell receptor beta chain was recorded in a study of early stage breast cancer tumors. Trimming took 3 bases from V and 7 from J; bases not matched to a gene: 7. CDR3 length: 16 amino acids. CDR1 MNHEY and CDR2 SMNVEV come from the germline V gene (reference sequence). Clones were read by immunoSEQ multiplex PCR, and TCRdb kept only the in-frame ones, dropping some. The sample holds about 8,400 clones; about 80% are singletons and the top ten take about 8%. This clone was counted once. The chain links TRBV27 to TRBJ2-2; 11 bases line up with TRBD1. Sequenced input: normal breast tissue next to the tumor. The sequence was collected from a person between 60 and 69 years old with breast cancer. CDR3 in DNA: TGTGCCAGCAGTTTTATGGGACAGGGGGTACACGGGGAGCTGTTTTTT. Translation gives CASSFMGQGVHGELFF.